The clone carrying this T cell receptor (beta chain) occurred a few times. Its antigen is still unknown. The data were taken from a study of T-cell memory formation after mild COVID-19. Findings and limits, study-wide: Detection of some responders pre-infection suggested pre-existing cross-reactive memory T cells participated.

Trimming removed 3 bases at V and 5 bases at J, with 11 bases between. The CDR3 has 13 amino acids. From germline, CDR1 is SGDLS and CDR2 YYNGEE. TCRdb independently ran MiXCR on the 5' RACE reads; one entry per CDR3 protein. The repertoire holds around 310,000 distinct CDR3 sequences, with approximately 15% as singletons. This rearrangement joins TRBV9 to TRBJ2-5; perhaps TRBD1 as D (6 bases). The material sequenced was PBMCs or a T cell subset sorted from them (not recorded which). The sequence derives from a man aged 18 to 29 who had mild COVID-19 (a few samples of this study predate the infection). Cell type and time point are not known. The DNA for the CDR3 is TGTGCCAGCAGCGGGGACATAGGGGAGACCCAGTACTTC. Its protein is CASSGDIGETQYF.